The rows below give T cell receptor beta chains drawn from one sample of a study of blood T cells in healthy people across ages. MiXCR was run by TCRdb on the 5' RACE reads, yielding one entry per CDR3 protein. The data show hundreds of thousands of distinct CDR3 sequences, with more than 55% seen just once and roughly 24% held by the top ten. Sequencing was done on a sample of blood. These receptors were collected from a man aged 40-49 years in good health. The CDR3 runs from the conserved cysteine through the conserved F or W. D genes are given only for firm matches. Some rows have no size entry. The others give once, few or many, or a class for an expanded clone.

V gene,J gene,D gene,clone size,CDR3 DNA,CDR3 protein
TRBV29-1,TRBJ2-5,TRBD2,.,TGCAGCGTTGAATGGGGCGGGAGTCACCAAGAGACCCAGTACTTC,CSVEWGGSHQETQYF
TRBV4-2,TRBJ2-1,.,.,TGTGCCAGCAGCCAAGAAATCGACAGGAAGCAGTTCTTC,CASSQEIDRKQFF
TRBV12-3/TRBV12-4,TRBJ2-3,TRBD2,.,TGTGCCAGACTAGCGGAAAAAAGCACAGATACGCAGTATTTT,CARLAEKSTDTQYF
TRBV27,TRBJ1-1,.,few,TGTGCCAGCAGTTTAAACCCGGGACCTATGAACACTGAAGCTTTCTTT,CASSLNPGPMNTEAFF
TRBV6-5,TRBJ1-2,.,.,TGTGCCAGCACCCCGGGTGGGGTGCGTGGCTACACCTTC,CASTPGGVRGYTF
TRBV5-1,TRBJ2-3,.,.,TGCGCCAGCAAACCTCCGGTGGGCACAGATACGCAGTATTTT,CASKPPVGTDTQYF
TRBV12-3/TRBV12-4,TRBJ2-5,.,few,TGTGCCAGCAGTACCCAGGACAGTCAAGAGACCCAGTACTTC,CASSTQDSQETQYF
TRBV7-8,TRBJ2-5,TRBD2,.,TGTGCCAGCCCCTTAGCTGCGGGGACTACCGAAGAGACCCAGTACTTC,CASPLAAGTTEETQYF
TRBV29-1,TRBJ2-7,.,.,TGCAGCGCAGCTTGGGGGGTAGGAGACGAGCAGTACTTC,CSAAWGVGDEQYF
TRBV20-1,TRBJ2-1,.,.,TGCAGTGCTCATACAGCGGTCTACAATGAGCAGTTCTTC,CSAHTAVYNEQFF
TRBV14,TRBJ1-4,.,.,TGTGCCAGCAGCCAGGGGACATTACGAGGTGAAAAACTGTTTTTT,CASSQGTLRGEKLFF
TRBV12-5,TRBJ2-5,.,few,TGTGCTAGTGCCGACATGCAGGGAACGGTGGAGACCCAGTACTTC,CASADMQGTVETQYF
TRBV12-3/TRBV12-4,TRBJ2-5,.,.,TGTGCCAGCCGCCTCCAGGGGATGGGAGAGACCCAGTACTTC,CASRLQGMGETQYF
TRBV5-1,TRBJ2-7,.,.,TGCGCCAGCAGCAGCAGGGCCTACTACGAGCAGTACTTC,CASSSRAYYEQYF
TRBV11-2,TRBJ2-3,.,.,TGTGCCAGCAGCTTAAGAGAAGGAGGGGTTAGCACAGATACGCAGTATTTT,CASSLREGGVSTDTQYF
TRBV7-9,TRBJ2-7,TRBD2,.,TGTGCCAGCAGCTCTATGGGACTAACTGGTGCGGACGAGCAGTACTTC,CASSSMGLTGADEQYF
TRBV11-2,TRBJ1-2,TRBD1,.,TGTGCCAGCAGCTCCCTCAGGGGGCACTTGGATGGCTACACCTTC,CASSSLRGHLDGYTF
TRBV10-3,TRBJ2-5,.,.,TGTGCCATCAGTGAGGCCCTTTTGAAAGGATCGGAGCAGTACTTC,CAISEALLKGSEQYF
TRBV29-1,TRBJ1-5,.,.,TGCAGCATTGAAGTGGGCAGTCGCCAGCATTTT,CSIEVGSRQHF
TRBV20-1,TRBJ1-6,.,.,TGCAGTGCTAAGCCCCCGGGGAGGCATTATAATTCACCCCTCCACTTT,CSAKPPGRHYNSPLHF
TRBV4-3,TRBJ2-1,.,.,TGCGCCAGCAGCCAAGAAACGGGAGCCGGACATGAGCAGTTCTTC,CASSQETGAGHEQFF
TRBV20-1,TRBJ1-5,.,.,TGCAGTGCTGAGGGGACGGATCAGCCCCAGCATTTT,CSAEGTDQPQHF
TRBV29-1,TRBJ1-1,.,few,TGCAGCGCGGTAAAGGGTTTCACTGAAGCTTTCTTT,CSAVKGFTEAFF
TRBV29-1,TRBJ2-5,.,.,TGCAGCGTTATGCGCGGCATAAGGGGTCCGGTTGCCCAAGAGACCCAGTACTTC,CSVMRGIRGPVAQETQYF
TRBV2,TRBJ1-5,TRBD1,.,TGTGCCAGCAGCGCCGGGACAGGGCCAGGGGACTATCAGCCCCAGCATTTT,CASSAGTGPGDYQPQHF
TRBV27,TRBJ1-5,.,.,TGTGCCAGCAGTACACGGGACACGGCGAATCAGCCCCAGCATTTT,CASSTRDTANQPQHF
TRBV9,TRBJ2-7,.,few,TGTGCCTCAACTTTGAGGGAGCAGTACTTC,CASTLREQYF
TRBV12-3/TRBV12-4,TRBJ1-6,TRBD1,.,TGTGCCAGCAGTCCCGGGACAGTCAGATCACCCCTCCACTTT,CASSPGTVRSPLHF
TRBV15,TRBJ2-5,.,few,TGTGCCACCGCAAGGCCGGCAGAAATGAGGGAGACCCAGTACTTC,CATARPAEMRETQYF
TRBV12-3/TRBV12-4,TRBJ2-2,.,.,TGTGCCAGCAGTCTTTCTAGGCAGGTGAACACCGGGGAGCTGTTTTTT,CASSLSRQVNTGELFF
TRBV3-1,TRBJ1-6,TRBD1,few,TGTGCCAGCAGCCAAGGAGGGGGCATTAGTCCCTATAATTCACCCCTCCACTTT,CASSQGGGISPYNSPLHF
TRBV27,TRBJ2-3,TRBD2,few,TGTGCCAGCATAACGACTAGCGGGGGAGTATTTCCTCGAGATACGCAGTATTTT,CASITTSGGVFPRDTQYF
TRBV9,TRBJ2-1,.,.,TGTGCCAGCAGCGCCACCCAAGTGTCGAGAATAAGCTCCTACAATGAGCAGTTCTTC,CASSATQVSRISSYNEQFF
TRBV28,TRBJ2-7,TRBD2,once,TGTGCCAACAGGACTAGCGGAGCCACCTACGAGCAGTACTTC,CANRTSGATYEQYF
TRBV20-1,TRBJ2-3,TRBD1,.,TGCAGTGCCACGGGACAGACCCTCTCCCGGTTTACGCAGTATTTT,CSATGQTLSRFTQYF
TRBV4-3,TRBJ2-7,TRBD1,.,TGCGCCAGCAGCCAGGACAGGCCCTCCTACGAGCAGTACTTC,CASSQDRPSYEQYF